These T cell receptor beta chains were read from a single sample in a study of blood T cell repertoires in COVID-19. Repertoires were generated with immunoSEQ multiplex PCR, while TCRdb's copy carries only in-frame clones and drops some. The sample yields just over 250,000 clones, 80% to 90% seen once. The sample was PBMCs or T cells enriched from blood (not recorded which). The receptors were sampled from a man aged 25 to 45 with acute COVID-19. Both conserved end residues are part of each CDR3. A D gene is named only where the DNA matches it firmly.

>TRBD2|TRBJ2-3|TRBV9
CASRKGLDKNADTQYF
TGTGCCAGCAGGAAGGGACTAGATAAAAACGCAGATACGCAGTATTTT
>-|TRBJ1-4|TRBV10-3
CATHRASGDEKLFF
TGTGCCACCCACCGGGCCTCCGGGGATGAAAAACTGTTTTTT
>TRBD1|TRBJ2-3|TRBV19
CASSDRGQDTQYF
TGTGCCAGCAGTGACAGGGGTCAAGATACGCAGTATTTT
>-|TRBJ2-3|TRBV15
CATSDLRDLSTDTQYF
TGTGCCACCAGCGACCTCCGGGACTTAAGCACAGATACGCAGTATTTT
>TRBD1|TRBJ1-4|TRBV5-6
CASSLGQGVIATNEKLFF
TGTGCCAGCAGCTTGGGACAGGGCGTCATTGCAACTAATGAAAAACTGTTTTTT
>-|TRBJ2-1|TRBV5-4
CASSFDSLYNEQFF
TGTGCCAGCAGCTTCGACAGCCTCTACAATGAGCAGTTCTTC
>-|TRBJ2-6|TRBV12-3/TRBV12-4
CASSLRQLVLTF
TGTGCCAGCAGTTTACGACAGCTCGTCCTGACTTTC
>TRBD2|TRBJ2-3|TRBV3-1/TRBV3-2
CASATSGSTDTQYF
TGTGCCAGCGCGACTAGCGGTAGCACAGATACGCAGTATTTT
>-|TRBJ1-2|TRBV12-5
CASGPSGGGYGYTF
TGTGCTAGTGGCCCCTCGGGGGGAGGCTATGGCTACACCTTC
>TRBD1|TRBJ1-4|TRBV18
CASSLNAQTGTNEKLFF
TGTGCCAGCTCACTGAACGCACAGACAGGGACTAATGAAAAACTGTTTTTT